These 25 T cell receptor beta chains were all obtained from the same sample, sequenced in a study of molecular identifiers for immune sequencing clone quantification. TCRdb reprocessed the PCR reads with MiXCR, giving one entry per CDR3 protein. The sample consists of hundreds of thousands of distinct CDR3 sequences, 15% to 20% of them appearing once. Sample: naive CD8+ T cells from blood, with Jurkat cell RNA spiked in. Subset in this sample: FACS-sorted CD8+CD4-CCR7+CD45RA+ naive T cells. These receptors were taken from a human donor in good health. Some libraries in this study had Jurkat cell RNA spiked in.

There are many counts of this clonotype. The chain links TRBV7-2 to TRBJ2-7; no definite D call. V was cut by 1 base and J by 6 bases, with 13 bases left in between. This CDR3 is 14 amino acids long. Germline loops: CDR1 SGHTA, CDR2 FQGNSA. The CDR3 region is CASSLVAGQIEQYF. The DNA for the CDR3 is TGTGCCAGCAGCTTAGTGGCAGGCCAAATCGAGCAGTACTTC. Looking up the rest from reference TRBV7-2 and TRBJ2-7 gives the full variable domain: GAGVSQSPSNKVTEKGKDVELRCDPISGHTALYWYRQSLGQGLEFLIYFQGNSAPDKSGLPSDRFSAERTGGSVSTLTIQRTQQEDSAVYLCASSLVAGQIEQYFGPGTRLTVT.

The table lists this clonotype with many counts. The gene calls are TRBV7-9 and TRBJ1-2, with unresolved D. CDR3 length equals 13 residues. Per germline, CDR1 SEHNR and CDR2 FQNEAQ (reference sequence). V was shortened by 2 bases and J by 4 bases, with 8 bases between the two germline ends. CDR3 nucleotide sequence: TGTGCCAGCAGCTTAAGTAGAAGCTATGGCTACACCTTC. Protein: CASSLSRSYGYTF. The variable domain in full, completed from reference TRBV7-9 and TRBJ1-2, reads DTGVSQNPRHKITKRGQNVTFRCDPISEHNRLYWYRQTLGQGPEFLTYFQNEAQLEKSRLLSDRFSAERPKGSFSTLEIQRTEQGDSAMYLCASSLSRSYGYTFGSGTRLTVV.

At least ten counts were recorded for this clonotype. This chain connects TRBV14 to TRBJ1-4, with TRBD1 as a possible D gene (5 bases). Trimming took off 4 bases at V and 4 bases at J, with 13 bases between the two ends. The CDR3 is 15 residues long. Germline CDR1 is SGHDN and CDR2 is FVKESK. The CDR3 spells CASSPGTAINEKLFF. CDR3 in DNA: TGTGCCAGCAGCCCCGGGACGGCCATTAATGAAAAACTGTTTTTT.

This clonotype was seen ten or more times. The gene calls are TRBV5-4 and TRBJ1-2, with D perhaps TRBD1 (6 bases). Trimming pared 0 bases from V and 0 bases from J, leaving 12 bases between. Germline V gene sequence: CDR1 SGHNT, CDR2 YYREEE (reference sequence). This CDR3 spans 16 amino acids. This CDR3 is CASSLAGGPANYGYTF. The CDR3 DNA reads TGTGCCAGCAGCTTGGCCGGGGGGCCAGCTAACTATGGCTACACCTTC.

This clonotype was counted between two and nine times. The J gene is TRBJ2-7, the V gene TRBV5-1, with TRBD2 matching 7 bases. The CDR3 covers 14 residues. CDR1 and CDR2 from the germline V gene are SGHRS and YFSETQ. The J segment lost 2 bases and the V segment lost 7 bases, leaving 9 bases of the junction unmatched. CDR3 sequence: CASQWGGPAYEQYF. The CDR3 DNA is TGCGCCAGCCAGTGGGGGGGACCGGCCTACGAGCAGTACTTC.

Many counts were recorded for this clonotype. The J gene is TRBJ1-1, the V gene TRBV4-2; D remains unclear. The CDR3 loop spans 12 amino acids. Germline values: CDR1 LGHNA, CDR2 YNFKEQ. Trimming took off 3 bases at V and 8 bases at J, with 10 bases between the two ends. The DNA of the CDR3 is TGTGCCAGCAGCCACTCGGACGTAGAAGCTTTCTTT. Protein product: CASSHSDVEAFF.

This clonotype appeared many times. The V gene is TRBV7-2, the J gene TRBJ1-5; D ambiguous. The germline V gene has CDR1 SGHTA and CDR2 FQGNSA. V lost 5 bases and J lost 0, with 5 bases in between. This CDR3 is 13 amino acids long. CDR3: CASSVHSNQPQHF. The CDR3 nucleotides read TGTGCCAGCAGCGTCCATAGCAATCAGCCCCAGCATTTT.

This clonotype has more than one count but fewer than ten. The chain employs TRBV6-2 or TRBV6-3 and TRBJ2-3; 8 positions match TRBD2. The CDR3 extends over 16 amino acids. Germline CDR1 and CDR2: MNHEY and SVGEGT. J was trimmed by 4 bases and V by 8 bases; bases with no gene match: 14. CDR3 coding DNA: TGTGCCAGCCGGCCAATAACGGGGGGGGCCCCAGATACGCAGTATTTT. This encodes CASRPITGGAPDTQYF.

This clonotype was seen just once. A much larger clone sits a single nucleotide away, making a read error possible. V usage is TRBV2 and J usage is TRBJ1-4, with 7 bases identical to TRBD1. Per the germline V gene, CDR1 is SNHLY and CDR2 is FYNNEI. There are 15 residues in the CDR3. The CDR3 sequence is CASSEPGQTNEKLLF. The CDR3 DNA reads as TGTGCCAGCAGTGAACCGGGACAGACAAATGAAAAACTGCTTTTT. The whole variable domain, filled in from reference TRBV2 and TRBJ1-4, reads EPEVTQTPSHQVTQMGQEVILRCVPISNHLYFYWYRQILGQKVEFLVSFYNNEISEKSEIFDDQFSVERPDGSNFTLKIRSTKLEDSAMYFCASSEPGQTNEKLLFGSGTQLSVL.

This clonotype has only one observation. Being one base from a much bigger clone, this may be a read error. V usage is TRBV3-1 and J usage is TRBJ1-5; D remains ambiguous. Germline CDR1 is LGHDT and CDR2 is YNNKEL (reference sequence). V was shortened by 5 bases and J by 4 bases, with 12 bases between the two germline ends. This CDR3 has 14 amino acids. The CDR3 sequence is CASSSQELNQPQHF. CDR3 coding DNA: TGTGCCAGCAGCAGCCAGGAGTTAAATCAGCCCCAGCATTTT.

On this clonotype itself: A read error may account for a junction end that differs from germline. CDR3 DNA: TGCGGTGCTAGAGATAGGGACAGGGGCCCCGAGCAGTACTTC. Encoded protein: CGARDRDRGPEQYF. This chain connects TRBV20-1 to TRBJ2-7; 10 bases line up with TRBD1. Germline assignment: CDR1 DFQATT and CDR2 SNEGSKA (reference sequence). There are 14 residues in the CDR3.

Remarks on this clonotype: This clone may be a read error of a much larger clone one base away. The rearrangement joins TRBV27 to TRBJ2-3, with TRBD2 identical over 8 bases. Germline V gene data show CDR1 as MNHEY and CDR2 as SMNVEV (reference sequence). V lost 4 bases and J lost 1; bases outside the gene matches: 19. CDR3 length: 20 amino acids. The CDR3: CASSYSRAGEMKPRTDTQYF. In DNA form, the CDR3 reads TGTGCCAGCAGTTATTCGCGAGCGGGAGAGATGAAGCCCCGCACAGATACGCAGTATTTT.

About this clonotype itself: A read error may explain this, as a much larger clone is one base away. The rearrangement links TRBV12-3 or TRBV12-4 to TRBJ2-7; D unclear. The CDR3 is 14 residues long. Trimming cost V 8 bases and J 6 bases, with 20 bases left between them. CDR3 sequence reads: CASVILGNLGEQYF. The CDR3 bases are TGTGCCAGCGTGATATTGGGAAACTTGGGCGAGCAGTACTTC.

Of note for this clonotype: This may arise from a read error, as a much more abundant clone is one base away. The chain carries TRBV7-2 and TRBJ2-7; TRBD2 agrees at 11 bases. The CDR3 is 15 residues long. Germline lookup yields CDR1 SGHTA and CDR2 FQGNSA. The CDR3 sequence is CANSISGRGSYEQYF. The CDR3 coding sequence is TGTGCCAACAGCATTAGCGGGAGGGGCTCCTACGAGCAGTACTTC.

This clonotype was seen only a few times. The rearrangement joins TRBV20-1 to TRBJ2-1; the match to TRBD2 covers 14 bases. The germline V gene encodes CDR1 DFQATT and CDR2 SNEGSKA (reference sequence). The CDR3 is 15 residues long. V was pared by 5 bases and J by 9 bases, with 9 bases of the junction left unmatched. The CDR3 loop reads CSAPKTSGGAIEQFF. CDR3 nucleotides: TGCAGTGCTCCCAAGACTAGCGGGGGGGCGATTGAGCAGTTCTTC.

V and J are TRBV20-1 and TRBJ2-1, with TRBD2 identical over 8 bases. The ends lost 3 bases at V and 4 bases at J; junction bases unmatched: 2. From germline, CDR1 is DFQATT and CDR2 SNEGSKA (reference sequence). This CDR3 has 13 residues. In DNA form, the CDR3 reads TGCAGTGCTAGTTTAGCGGGGTACAATGAGCAGTTCTTC. It encodes CSASLAGYNEQFF.

This clonotype was counted at least ten times. The gene calls are TRBV7-2 and TRBJ1-5; no reliable D call. The V and J ends lost 3 bases and 5 bases respectively, with 11 bases between them. In germline, CDR1 is SGHTA, CDR2 FQGNSA. The CDR3 length is 14 residues. CDR3 amino acids: CASSFLGMDQPQHF. The CDR3 bases are TGTGCCAGCAGCTTTCTGGGAATGGATCAGCCCCAGCATTTT.

This clonotype was seen repeatedly, ten times or more. V is TRBV7-6 and J is TRBJ2-7, with a weak D call TRBD2 (6 bases). The CDR3 consists of 16 residues. V lost 6 bases to trimming and J lost 0 bases, with 18 bases between them. Germline lookup yields CDR1 SGHVS and CDR2 FNYEAQ. Written as DNA, the CDR3 is TGTGCCAGCAGTGGGGGTGCAGCGGGCGACTCCTACGAGCAGTACTTC. Translating gives CASSGGAAGDSYEQYF.

This clonotype has only a few counts. The rearrangement links TRBV7-9 to TRBJ1-3, with TRBD1 as a possible D gene (6 bases). Germline CDR1 reads SEHNR; CDR2 reads FQNEAQ (reference sequence). This CDR3 comprises 15 residues. V was clipped by 5 bases and J by 0 bases, with 11 bases between them. CDR3 sequence reads: CASSATGTSGNTIYF. The CDR3 DNA reads TGTGCCAGCAGCGCCACAGGGACCTCTGGAAACACCATATATTTT.

For this clonotype: A much larger clone differs from this one at a single base, so this may be a read error. The chain has TRBV28 and TRBJ2-7, with D tentatively TRBD1 (5 bases). Germline V CDR1 and CDR2: MDHEN, SYDVKM. The CDR3 loop spans 12 amino acids. CDR3 sequence reads: CANSPQVYEQYF. The CDR3 region has the DNA TGTGCCAACAGTCCACAGGTCTACGAGCAGTACTTC.

In its sample, this clonotype was seen many times. The CDR3 DNA reads TGTGCCAGCAGCTTAGCTCATGGGGGGTTCACAGATACGCAGTATTTT. This gives the protein CASSLAHGGFTDTQYF. This chain uses TRBV7-2 with TRBJ2-3, with D possibly being TRBD2 (6 bases). This CDR3 region has 16 residues. Per germline, CDR1 SGHTA and CDR2 FQGNSA. The V end lost 0 bases, the J end lost 2 bases, and 12 bases lay between the germline ends.

The chain has TRBV7-3 and TRBJ2-3; D is possibly TRBD2 (5 bases). The CDR3 consists of 14 residues. Germline assignment: CDR1 SGHTA and CDR2 FQGTGA. Trimming stripped 0 bases from V and 4 bases from J, with 8 bases between. The CDR3 region is CASSLTLGADTQYF. The CDR3 nucleotides are TGTGCCAGCAGCTTAACGCTCGGGGCAGATACGCAGTATTTT.

This clonotype has more than one count but fewer than ten. V and J are TRBV4-1 and TRBJ1-1; no definite D call. Looked up from germline, CDR1 is MGHRA and CDR2 is YSYEKL. There are 15 residues in the CDR3. The V end lost 3 bases, the J end lost 10 bases, and 21 bases lay between the germline ends. The CDR3 loop reads CASSQARDMLSGAFF. The CDR3 region has the DNA TGCGCCAGCAGCCAGGCCCGCGACATGCTCTCGGGAGCTTTCTTT.

Turning to this clonotype: Since a much larger clone is just one base distant, this may be a read error. The V and J genes are TRBV25-1 and TRBJ1-5, with D perhaps TRBD1 (5 bases). The V gene lost 4 bases and the J gene lost 6 bases, with 13 bases spanning the gap. Germline lookup yields CDR1 MGHDK and CDR2 SYGVNS. The CDR3 covers 14 residues. CDR3 nucleotide sequence: TGTGCCAGCAGTGGATCGAGAGGGGCTCAGCCCCAGCATTTT. Its translation is CASSGSRGAQPQHF.

A remark on this clonotype: The CDR3 does not end in the conserved phenylalanine or tryptophan, so this is likely a read error. The V and J genes are TRBV27 and TRBJ2-7, with no clear D. This CDR3 is built from 15 residues. V shed 6 bases and J shed 9 bases, with 24 bases lying between them. CDR1 MNHEY and CDR2 SMNVEV come from the germline V gene (reference sequence). CDR3: CASSQVDNPSPGQYL. In nucleotides, the CDR3 is TGTGCCAGCAGCCAAGTGGATAACCCTTCACCCGGGCAGTACCTC.